This T cell receptor (beta chain) was sequenced for a study of blood T cell repertoires in COVID-19. Trimming took 7 bases from V and 0 from J, leaving 6 bases between them. The CDR3 extends over 13 amino acids. The germline CDR1 and CDR2 sequences are MNHEY and SVGAGI. Repertoires were generated with immunoSEQ multiplex PCR, while TCRdb's copy carries only in-frame clones and drops some. There are 100,000 or so clones in the sample; more than 75% occur only once, and 9.8% lies in the top ten. Sequencing input: peripheral blood. The receptor's source is a man in his sixties with active or convalescent COVID-19. V and J are TRBV6-5 and TRBJ2-2, with D unresolved. CDR3 amino acids: CASTTANTGELFF. In DNA form, the CDR3 reads TGTGCCAGCACAACAGCGAACACCGGGGAGCTGTTTTTT.